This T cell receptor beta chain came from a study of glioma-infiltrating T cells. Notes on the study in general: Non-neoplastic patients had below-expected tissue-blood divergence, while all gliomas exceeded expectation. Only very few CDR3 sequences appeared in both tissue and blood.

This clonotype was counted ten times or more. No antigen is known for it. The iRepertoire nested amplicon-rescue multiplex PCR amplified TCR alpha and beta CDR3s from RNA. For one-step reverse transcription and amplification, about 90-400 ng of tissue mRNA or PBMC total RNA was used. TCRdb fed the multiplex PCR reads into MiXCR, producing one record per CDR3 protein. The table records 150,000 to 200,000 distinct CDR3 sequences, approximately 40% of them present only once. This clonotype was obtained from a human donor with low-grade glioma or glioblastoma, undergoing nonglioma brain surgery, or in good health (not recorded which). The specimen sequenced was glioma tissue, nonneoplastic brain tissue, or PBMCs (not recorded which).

The CDR3 nucleotides read TGTGCCAGCGTAGGCATAGTAGGCTACGAGCAGTACTTC. The encoded protein is CASVGIVGYEQYF. V and J are TRBV6-1 and TRBJ2-7; no clear D gene. Germline V lookup: CDR1 MNHNS, CDR2 SASEGT. The CDR3 sequence is 13 residues long. The germline V and J ends were trimmed by 8 bases and 3 bases, with 14 bases remaining between them.